This T cell receptor (beta chain) was captured by sequencing in a study of blood T cell repertoires in COVID-19. This CDR3 is built from 14 residues. The V gene's germline CDR1 is SGHRS and CDR2 YFSETQ. V was clipped by 0 bases and J by 7 bases; unmatched bases: 2. In the authors' workflow: Researchers report that nucleated cell counts were estimated from reference gene primer amplification. Data came from immunoSEQ multiplex PCR; TCRdb stores just in-frame clones and leaves some out. V, J and clone size reflect that table, while D and trimming were determined from the DNA. The table records approximately 250,000 clones, more than 75% of them present only once. The count of this clone is one.

The clonotype originates from a man aged 35-49 years with active or convalescent COVID-19. The sample consisted of peripheral blood. V and J are TRBV5-1 and TRBJ2-1; 9 bases fit TRBD1. As DNA, the CDR3 is TGCGCCAGCAGCTTGGGGGACAGGGAGAATGAGCAGTTCTTC. As protein: CASSLGDRENEQFF.